This T cell receptor beta chain was documented in a study of cytomegalovirus exposure and HLA in healthy donors. Both 60 Vbeta primers and 13 Jbeta primers went into the PCR. This table comes from immunoSEQ multiplex PCR, and its TCRdb copy is limited to in-frame clones, with some not included. The table records 150,000 to 200,000 clones, about 87% of them present only once. This clone was seen more than once but under ten times. The antigen remains undetermined. General study findings and limits: What a later analysis reportedly showed was that an Asian-associated ancestry cluster had fewer N-insertions than the roughly 670-donor mean. Analyses of presence and absence presupposed an approximately uniform sequencing depth across donors.

There are 17 residues in the CDR3. V was clipped by 1 base and J by 5 bases; unmatched bases: 11. Germline values: CDR1 MGHRA, CDR2 YSYEKL. The TCR originated in a young woman in good health and CMV-seronegative. The sample comprised PBMCs. The chain employs TRBV4-1 and TRBJ1-5; the match to TRBD1 covers 7 bases. The CDR3 reads CASSQAEQGRRDQPQHF. CDR3 DNA sequence: TGCGCCAGCAGCCAAGCTGAACAGGGGCGCAGGGATCAGCCCCAGCATTTT.